Below, 9 T cell receptor beta chains from the same sample are listed, as sequenced in a study of cytomegalovirus exposure and HLA in healthy donors. Some clones are missing from TCRdb's copy, which holds only in-frame ones; the method was immunoSEQ multiplex PCR. The sample records about 180,000 clones, roughly 85% being singletons. The sequencing sample was made of PBMCs. The receptors shown here come from a man aged 18 to 29 in good health and CMV-seropositive.

This sequence joins TRBV6-5 and TRBJ2-2, with a possible D match to TRBD2 (6 bases). V was clipped by 0 bases and J by 0 bases, with 8 bases between them. The germline CDR1 and CDR2 sequences are MNHEY and SVGAGI. CDR3 length equals 16 residues. CDR3 sequence (DNA): TGTGCCAGCAGTTACTCACCGGGGGCGAACACCGGGGAGCTGTTTTTT. Translation gives CASSYSPGANTGELFF.

The chain combines TRBV5-4 with TRBJ2-1; TRBD2 agrees at 7 bases. V lost 2 bases and J lost 0; bases outside the gene matches: 2. The CDR3 is 15 residues long. Per the germline V gene, CDR1 is SGHNT and CDR2 is YYREEE (reference sequence). The CDR3 sequence is CASSFSGSSYNEQFF. The DNA of the CDR3 is TGTGCCAGCAGCTTTAGCGGGTCCTCCTACAATGAGCAGTTCTTC. Full variable domain (missing parts from reference TRBV5-4 and TRBJ2-1): ETGVTQSPTHLIKTRGQQVTLRCSSQSGHNTVSWYQQALGQGPQFIFQYYREEENGRGNFPPRFSGLQFPNYSSELNVNALELDDSALYLCASSFSGSSYNEQFFGPGTRLTVL.

The CDR3 DNA is TGTGCCAGCAGCTCCTTGACAGGGCCGAACACTGAAGCTTTCTTT. This gives the protein CASSSLTGPNTEAFF. The chain joins TRBV11-3 to TRBJ1-1; 7 nucleotides line up with TRBD1. J lost 1 base, V lost 4 bases, and 6 bases had no gene match. CDR3 length equals 15 residues. Germline-derived CDR1 and CDR2 are SGHNT and YENEEA.

This sequence joins TRBV13 and TRBJ1-5, with a weak D call TRBD1 (5 bases). Trimming left V 5 bases short and J 2 bases short, with 13 bases between. The CDR3 loop spans 15 amino acids. Germline V gives CDR1 PRHDT, CDR2 FYEKMQ (reference sequence). The CDR3 loop reads CASSETGVGNQPQHF. The CDR3 region has the DNA TGTGCCAGCAGCGAGACGGGGGTTGGCAATCAGCCCCAGCATTTT.

This clone showed up just a few times. The gene calls are TRBV7-9 and TRBJ1-3; TRBD1 aligns across 7 bases. This CDR3 has 14 residues. Germline CDR1 reads SEHNR; CDR2 reads FQNEAQ (reference sequence). With 4 bases clipped from V and 2 bases from J, the junction kept 2 bases outside the gene matches. DNA of the CDR3: TGTGCCAGCAGCTCTCAGGGGGCTGGAAACACCATATATTTT. Translated: CASSSQGAGNTIYF.

As concerns this clone: Within the sample, other DNA sequences also encode this same CDR3. The chain uses TRBV28 and TRBJ2-7; 9 bases map to TRBD2. Germline values: CDR1 MDHEN, CDR2 SYDVKM. This CDR3 is 14 amino acids long. J lost 2 bases, V lost 3 bases, and 2 bases had no gene match. The CDR3 coding sequence is TGTGCCAGCAGTTTGGGCGGGGGGGCCTACGAGCAGTACTTC. It encodes CASSLGGGAYEQYF.

The CDR3 DNA reads TGTGCCAGCAGCCCCTGGGCTCCAACGAACACTGAAGCTTTCTTT. It codes for CASSPWAPTNTEAFF. This chain uses TRBV9 with TRBJ1-1, with D unclear. The CDR3 has 15 amino acids. In germline, CDR1 is SGDLS, CDR2 YYNGEE. V was shortened by 4 bases and J by 1 base, with 14 bases between the two germline ends.

The chain uses TRBV11-3 and TRBJ2-6; unclear D gene. V was trimmed by 5 bases and J by 0 bases, leaving 5 bases between them. Germline CDR1 SGHNT, CDR2 YENEEA. The CDR3 is 14 residues long. The CDR3 reads CASSPYSGANVLTF. The CDR3 DNA is TGTGCCAGCAGCCCTTACTCTGGGGCCAACGTCCTGACTTTC.

The chain couples TRBV6-6 to TRBJ2-7, with 7 bases aligning to TRBD1. The CDR3 has 15 residues. Germline V gene lookup returns CDR1 MNHNY and CDR2 SVGAGI (reference sequence). With 2 bases clipped from V and 4 bases from J, the junction kept 8 bases outside the gene matches. The CDR3 loop is CASSYPAETGYEQYF. CDR3 bases: TGTGCCAGCAGTTACCCAGCAGAGACAGGGTACGAGCAGTACTTC.